Listed below are T cell receptor beta chains from one sample, sequenced in a study of cytomegalovirus exposure and HLA in healthy donors. The method was immunoSEQ multiplex PCR; TCRdb's version includes in-frame clones alone and lacks a portion of them. This sample carries more than 140,000 clones, with 2% to 2.5% going to the ten biggest clones. Sequenced: PBMCs. The receptors here all came from a young woman in good health and CMV-seronegative. Both conserved end residues are part of each CDR3.

>TRBV29-1
CSVEEASGMDTQYF
>TRBV12-5
CASGLVTGTGNTIYF
>TRBV7-3
CASSPGNSASTDTQYF
>TRBV7-2
CASSPLQGGDYGYTF
>TRBV5-1
CASTPHLAGGGNEQFF
>TRBV7-8
CASTIQETQYF
>TRBV7-8
CASSPSGTEQAF
>TRBV7-2
CASSFQMDTEAFF
>TRBV5-8
CASTPKRWLPGELFF
>TRBV6-5
CASSYSSRGYGYTF
>TRBV9
CASTPGGNRVLEGYTF
>TRBV9
CASSVSTSGRASSSYNEQFF
>TRBV5-1
CASSLRRDRGPGELFF
>TRBV7-6
CASSPLTGREEKLLF
>TRBV27
CASRPLRENTEAFF
>TRBV7-2
CASSELSGGGTDTQYF
>TRBV6-1
CASRGQPNTEAFF
>TRBV30
CAWSPGGDGYTF
>TRBV7-2
CASKIGVGNQPQHF
>TRBV7-2
CASSLVSQGSQPQHF
>TRBV5-1
CASSLEYTPGNIQYF
>TRBV9
CASSGGGGYTF
>TRBV9
CASSVGRLAVADTQYF
>TRBV11-2
CASSSDWNYGYTF
>TRBV5-4
CASSLEDRGYTF
>TRBV11-3
CASSSATGSAGQPQHF
>TRBV19
CASSTGREGDTEAFF
>TRBV7-9
CASSLFQGLQEYYEQYF
>TRBV7-2
CASSSPGLSYEQYF
>TRBV19
CATGASYEQYF
>TRBV7-9
CASSLVGSGSSYNEQFF
>TRBV10-3
CAIRGSVTGTEAFF
>TRBV10-1
CASSSRGGITDSNYGYTF
>TRBV5-1
CASSSDRGRPYEQYF
>TRBV27
CASSTGTGEGETQYF
>TRBV15
CATSRRPQGSGTTNEKLFF
>TRBV7-2
CASSSGGLAIYEQYF
>TRBV6-5
CASSYSLGQDNSPLHF
>TRBV4-2
CASSQVGGAREQYF
>TRBV7-3
CASSSSGQGWGETQYF
>TRBV9
CASSPRTGGGTNEKLFF